Detailed here is one T cell receptor (beta chain). What it binds is unknown. The data stem from a study of T cell responses to AZD1222 COVID-19 vaccine. Overall study results and limits: Just a handful of people given AZD1222 tested seropositive at baseline. Close to half of all spike-specific TCRs reportedly target regions of the variants that are unmutated.

Some clones are missing from TCRdb's copy, which holds only in-frame ones; the method was immunoSEQ multiplex PCR. The repertoire has around 140,000 clones, 80% to 95% of them found once; the top ten carry more than 0.8%. The CDR3 consists of 11 residues. The V gene lost 4 bases and the J gene lost 8 bases, with 5 bases spanning the gap. CDR1 and CDR2 (germline): LNHDA, SQIVND (reference sequence). Sequences were derived from peripheral blood, sampled on day 0 of MenACWY control vaccination. The chain links TRBV19 to TRBJ1-4, with D unclear. The source is an adult in good health. CDR3 DNA: TGTGCCAGTAGTAAGAAAGAAAAACTGTTTTTT. Translated: CASSKKEKLFF.